Below, one TCR beta chain is given with its context. Its antigen is still unknown. As it was prepared, the TCRbeta library received unique molecular identifiers. Each CDR3 protein is one row after TCRdb ran MiXCR on the PCR reads. The table records around 50,000 distinct CDR3 sequences, around 53% of them present only once. The CDR3 extends over 14 amino acids. V lost 9 bases and J 3 bases, leaving 19 bases between the germline ends. Germline V CDR1 and CDR2: SGHTS, YDEGEE. The entry originates in a study of T-cell reconstitution after alpha-beta-depleted transplantation in children. Study results and caveats: Some patients' high day-60 TCRbeta diversity was traced to surviving recipient T cells and thymic progenitors. When one year had passed after transplant, most T-cell counts and diversity came from newly produced T cells. Several hundred rapidly expanded clones from non-depleted graft cells reportedly supplied alpha-beta T cells about two months post-transplant.

The receptor was derived from a boy less than two years old with SCID, due to receive a stem cell transplant. The chain has TRBV5-8 and TRBJ2-7; D is perhaps TRBD1 (6 bases). The sequences come from peripheral blood, collected before TCRalphabeta/CD19-depleted stem cell transplant. CDR3 in DNA: TGTGCCACCGACCTAGGACAGAGGATCTACGAGCAGTACTTC. Amino acid sequence: CATDLGQRIYEQYF.